What follows are 13 T cell receptor beta chains derived from one specimen sequenced in a study of T cell responses to AZD1222 COVID-19 vaccine. Data came from immunoSEQ multiplex PCR; TCRdb stores just in-frame clones and leaves some out. This sample has 120,000 to 150,000 clones, with 88% found just once. The sequencing here drew on peripheral blood, taken on day 0 of AZD1222 vaccination. These receptor sequences come from an adult in good health.

V and J are TRBV11-3 and TRBJ1-4; 8 positions match TRBD1. Germline trimming cut 4 bases from V and 6 bases from J; bases unmatched to any gene: 4. The CDR3 loop spans 14 amino acids. Germline V CDR1 and CDR2: SGHNT, YENEEA. Here the CDR3 reads CASSSGGGDEKLFF. CDR3 sequence (DNA): TGTGCCAGCAGCTCAGGGGGCGGTGATGAAAAACTGTTTTTT. Filled out from reference TRBV11-3 and TRBJ1-4, the complete variable domain reads EAGVVQSPRYKIIEKKQPVAFWCNPISGHNTLYWYLQNLGQGPELLIRYENEEAVDDSQLPKDRFSAERLKGVDSTLKIQPAELGDSAVYLCASSSGGGDEKLFFGSGTQLSVL.

The J gene is TRBJ1-4, the V gene TRBV19; a possible D gene is TRBD1 (5 bases). The V end was cut by 2 bases, the J end by 6 bases, with 10 bases between. CDR3 size: 14 residues. Germline CDR1 and CDR2: LNHDA and SQIVND (reference sequence). The DNA for the CDR3 is TGTGCCAGTAGTATAAGCACAGGATATGAAAAACTGTTTTTT. The encoded protein is CASSISTGYEKLFF.

The CDR3 spells CASSYPDRVWGYTF. CDR3 bases: TGTGCCAGCAGTTACCCTGACAGGGTCTGGGGCTACACCTTC. This chain connects TRBV6-2 or TRBV6-3 to TRBJ1-2; TRBD1 matches 7 bases. J was trimmed by 8 bases and V by 2 bases; bases with no gene match: 8. CDR3 size: 14 residues. Germline assignment: CDR1 MNHEY and CDR2 SVGEGT.

The chain has TRBV9 and TRBJ1-1; 8 bases match TRBD1. CDR1 and CDR2 from the germline V gene are SGDLS and YYNGEE. With V trimmed by 3 bases and J by 0 bases, 4 bases remained unmatched. CDR3 length equals 15 residues. This chain's CDR3 is CASSAQGGMNTEAFF. CDR3 in DNA: TGTGCCAGCAGCGCACAGGGGGGGATGAACACTGAAGCTTTCTTT.

The gene calls are TRBV9 and TRBJ1-6; TRBD1 aligns across 7 bases. Germline V lookup: CDR1 SGDLS, CDR2 YYNGEE. Trimming at V came to 4 bases and at J to 6 bases, leaving 7 bases not matched to a gene. This CDR3 is built from 15 residues. The DNA for the CDR3 is TGTGCCAGCAGCACCTCGACAGGGTTTAATTCACCCCTCCACTTT. It specifies CASSTSTGFNSPLHF.

This chain links TRBV15 with TRBJ1-5; 8 bases are a match to TRBD1. V gave up 5 bases and J gave up 4 bases; unmatched junction bases: 4. The CDR3 is 14 residues long. From germline, CDR1 is LNHNV and CDR2 YYDKDF (reference sequence). Here the CDR3 reads CATSGDRGNQPQHF. The CDR3 DNA is TGTGCCACCAGCGGCGACAGGGGAAATCAGCCCCAGCATTTT.

This clone was seen a handful of times. CDR3 sequence: CASSLYGLRWAYEQYF. CDR3 nucleotides: TGTGCCAGCAGTTTATATGGCCTCCGTTGGGCCTACGAGCAGTACTTC. The chain employs TRBV27 and TRBJ2-7; D is unclear. V was trimmed by 1 base and J by 2 bases, leaving 15 bases between them. Looked up from germline, CDR1 is MNHEY and CDR2 is SMNVEV (reference sequence). The CDR3 sequence is 16 residues long.

This clone appeared a single time. V is TRBV9 and J is TRBJ1-1, with D possibly matching TRBD1 (5 bases). CDR1 is SGDLS and CDR2 is YYNGEE in the germline V gene. The V end was cut by 2 bases, the J end by 6 bases, with 23 bases between. The CDR3 sequence is 17 residues long. CDR3 nucleotides: TGTGCCAGCAGCGTTTCCCCTCAGGGCCCGGACGTCGCTGAAGCTTTCTTT. This codes for CASSVSPQGPDVAEAFF.

The chain couples TRBV27 to TRBJ2-5; 7 bases are shared with TRBD2. V lost 7 bases, J lost 2 bases, and 13 bases stayed unmatched. The CDR3 runs to 16 residues. Germline assignment: CDR1 MNHEY and CDR2 SMNVEV (reference sequence). The CDR3 DNA reads TGTGCCAGCACCCCTCGAGGCGGGAGACCTCAAGAGACCCAGTACTTC. This encodes CASTPRGGRPQETQYF.

The chain links TRBV18 to TRBJ2-7, with 8 bases fitting TRBD1. The V segment lost 6 bases and the J segment 0 bases; nucleotides outside the gene matches: 7. In germline, CDR1 is KGHSH, CDR2 LQKENI. The CDR3 runs 15 residues. This CDR3 is CASSTGAQPSYEQYF. The CDR3 DNA follows: TGTGCCAGCTCGACAGGGGCCCAACCCTCCTACGAGCAGTACTTC. Looking up the rest from reference TRBV18 and TRBJ2-7 gives the full variable domain: NAGVMQNPRHLVRRRGQEARLRCSPMKGHSHVYWYRQLPEEGLKFMVYLQKENIIDESGMPKERFSAEFPKEGPSILRIQQVVRGDSAAYFCASSTGAQPSYEQYFGPGTRLTVT.

The chain couples TRBV6-5 to TRBJ1-2; TRBD1 might be the D (5 bases). The V gene lost 7 bases and the J gene lost 8 bases, with 23 bases spanning the gap. This CDR3 region has 15 residues. Germline V lookup: CDR1 MNHEY, CDR2 SVGAGI. The CDR3 sequence is CASTDGAVGYWGYTF. The CDR3 region has the DNA TGTGCCAGCACCGACGGGGCGGTGGGGTATTGGGGCTACACCTTC.

The V and J genes are TRBV20-1 and TRBJ2-7; 9 nucleotides line up with TRBD2. The germline V gene encodes CDR1 DFQATT and CDR2 SNEGSKA (reference sequence). The CDR3 spans 16 residues. V shed 3 bases, J shed 4 bases, and the junction held 13 bases outside the gene matches. The CDR3 spells CSASPTLTSGPYEQYF. The DNA for the CDR3 is TGCAGTGCTAGTCCCACGTTGACTAGCGGACCTTACGAGCAGTACTTC.

This rearrangement joins TRBV11-2 to TRBJ1-2; 7 bases line up with TRBD1. This CDR3 is 16 amino acids long. V was pared by 0 bases and J by 8 bases, with 12 bases of the junction left unmatched. The germline V gene encodes CDR1 SGHAT and CDR2 FQNNGV. CDR3 amino acids: CASSLDRGRQGSGYTF. In nucleotides, the CDR3 is TGTGCCAGCAGCTTAGATAGGGGCCGACAGGGAAGCGGCTACACCTTC.